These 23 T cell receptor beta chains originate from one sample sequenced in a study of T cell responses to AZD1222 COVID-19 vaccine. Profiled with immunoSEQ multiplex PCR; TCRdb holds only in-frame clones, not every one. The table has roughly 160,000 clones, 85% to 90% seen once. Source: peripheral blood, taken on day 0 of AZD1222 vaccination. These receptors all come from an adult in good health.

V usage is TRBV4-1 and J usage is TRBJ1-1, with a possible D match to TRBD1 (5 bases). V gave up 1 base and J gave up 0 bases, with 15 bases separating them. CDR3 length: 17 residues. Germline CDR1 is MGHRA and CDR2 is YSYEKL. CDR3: CASSQVNRDLMNTEAFF. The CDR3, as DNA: TGCGCCAGCAGCCAAGTTAATAGGGACTTAATGAACACTGAAGCTTTCTTT.

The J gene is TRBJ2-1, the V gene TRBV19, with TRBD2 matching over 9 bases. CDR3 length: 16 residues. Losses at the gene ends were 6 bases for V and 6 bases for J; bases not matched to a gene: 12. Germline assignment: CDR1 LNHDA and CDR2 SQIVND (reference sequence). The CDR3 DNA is TGTGCCAGTAGGCCTTTGAGCGGGGGGCGAATCAATGAGCAGTTCTTC. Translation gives CASRPLSGGRINEQFF. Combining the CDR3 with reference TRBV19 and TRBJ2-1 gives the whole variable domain DGGITQSPKYLFRKEGQNVTLSCEQNLNHDAMYWYRQDPGQGLRLIYYSQIVNDFQKGDIAEGYSVSREKKESFPLTVTSAQKNPTAFYLCASRPLSGGRINEQFFGPGTRLTVL.

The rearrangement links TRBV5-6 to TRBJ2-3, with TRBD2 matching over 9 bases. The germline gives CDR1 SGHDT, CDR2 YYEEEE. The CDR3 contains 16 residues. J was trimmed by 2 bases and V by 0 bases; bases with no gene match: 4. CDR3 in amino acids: CASSLGLAGFTDTQYF. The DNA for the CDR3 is TGTGCCAGCAGCTTGGGCCTAGCGGGGTTCACAGATACGCAGTATTTT.

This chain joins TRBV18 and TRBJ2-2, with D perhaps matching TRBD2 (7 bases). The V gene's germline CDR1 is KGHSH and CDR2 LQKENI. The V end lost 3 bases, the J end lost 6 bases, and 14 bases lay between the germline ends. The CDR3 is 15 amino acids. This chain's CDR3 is CASSPPVRGPGELFF. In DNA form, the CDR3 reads TGTGCCAGCTCACCTCCCGTGCGGGGGCCCGGGGAGCTGTTTTTT.

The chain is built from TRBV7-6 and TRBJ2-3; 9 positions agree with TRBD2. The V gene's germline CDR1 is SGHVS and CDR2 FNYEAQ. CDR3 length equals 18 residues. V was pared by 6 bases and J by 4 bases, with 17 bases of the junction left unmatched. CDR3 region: CASSPAGGAGGSSDTQYF. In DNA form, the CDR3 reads TGTGCCAGCAGTCCGGCTGGCGGGGCGGGGGGGTCGTCAGATACGCAGTATTTT.

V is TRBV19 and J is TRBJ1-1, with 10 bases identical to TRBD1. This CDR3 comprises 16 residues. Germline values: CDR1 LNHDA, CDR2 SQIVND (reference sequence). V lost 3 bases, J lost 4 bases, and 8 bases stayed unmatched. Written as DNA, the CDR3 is TGTGCCAGTAGTATCCGACAGGGGGCGCGGGGCACTGAAGCTTTCTTT. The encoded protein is CASSIRQGARGTEAFF.

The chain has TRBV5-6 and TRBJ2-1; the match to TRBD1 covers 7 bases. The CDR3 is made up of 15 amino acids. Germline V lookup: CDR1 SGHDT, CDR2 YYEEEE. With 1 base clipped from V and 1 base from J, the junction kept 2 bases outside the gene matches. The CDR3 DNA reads TGTGCCAGCAGCTTGACAGGGGAATCCTACAATGAGCAGTTCTTC. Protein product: CASSLTGESYNEQFF.

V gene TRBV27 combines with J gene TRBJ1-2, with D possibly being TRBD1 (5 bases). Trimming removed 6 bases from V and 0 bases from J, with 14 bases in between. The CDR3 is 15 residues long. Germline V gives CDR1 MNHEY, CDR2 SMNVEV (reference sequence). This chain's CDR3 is CASRMRQGTNYGYTF. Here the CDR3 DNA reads TGTGCCAGCAGAATGAGGCAGGGAACTAACTATGGCTACACCTTC.

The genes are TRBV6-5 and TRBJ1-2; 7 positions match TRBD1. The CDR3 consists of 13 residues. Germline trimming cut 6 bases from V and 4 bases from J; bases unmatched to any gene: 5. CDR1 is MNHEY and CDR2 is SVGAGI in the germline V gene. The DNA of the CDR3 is TGTGCCAGCAGAACGACAGGGACCTATGGCTACACCTTC. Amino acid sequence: CASRTTGTYGYTF.

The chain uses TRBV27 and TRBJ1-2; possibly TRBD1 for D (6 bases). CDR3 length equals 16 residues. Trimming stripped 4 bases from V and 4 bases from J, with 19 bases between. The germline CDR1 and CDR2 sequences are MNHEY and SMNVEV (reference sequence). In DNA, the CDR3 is TGTGCCAGCAGTTCGCACACAGGGCTTCAAGGCTATGGCTACACCTTC. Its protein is CASSSHTGLQGYGYTF.

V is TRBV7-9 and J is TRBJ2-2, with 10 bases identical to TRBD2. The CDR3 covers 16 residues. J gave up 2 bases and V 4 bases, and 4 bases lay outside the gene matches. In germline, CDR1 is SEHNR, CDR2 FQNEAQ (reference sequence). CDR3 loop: CASSSSSGSNTGELFF. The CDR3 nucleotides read TGTGCCAGCAGCTCATCTAGCGGGAGTAACACCGGGGAGCTGTTTTTT.

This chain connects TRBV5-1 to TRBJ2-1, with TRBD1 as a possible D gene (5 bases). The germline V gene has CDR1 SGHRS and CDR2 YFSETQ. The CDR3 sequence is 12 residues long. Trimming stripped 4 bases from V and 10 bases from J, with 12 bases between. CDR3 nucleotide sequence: TGCGCCAGCAGCCAGGGTGGATACGAGCAGTTCTTC. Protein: CASSQGGYEQFF.

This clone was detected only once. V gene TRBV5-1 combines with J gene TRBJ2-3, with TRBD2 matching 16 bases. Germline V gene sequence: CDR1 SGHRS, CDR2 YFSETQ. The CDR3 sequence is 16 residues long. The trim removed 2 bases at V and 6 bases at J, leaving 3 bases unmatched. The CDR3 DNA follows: TGCGCCAGCAGCTTCGGGACTAGCGGGGGGGAGGATACGCAGTATTTT. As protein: CASSFGTSGGEDTQYF.

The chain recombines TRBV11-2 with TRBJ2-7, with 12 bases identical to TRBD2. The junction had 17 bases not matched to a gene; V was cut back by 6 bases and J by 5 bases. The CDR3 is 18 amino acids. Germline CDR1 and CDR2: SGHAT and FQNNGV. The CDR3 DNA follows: TGTGCCAGCAGGAAGGTGGGGCTAGCGGGGGGGCGCCCCCACGAGCAGTACTTC. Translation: CASRKVGLAGGRPHEQYF. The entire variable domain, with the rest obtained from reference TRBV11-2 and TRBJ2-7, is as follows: EAGVAQSPRYKIIEKRQSVAFWCNPISGHATLYWYQQILGQGPKLLIQFQNNGVVDDSQLPKDRFSAERLKGVDSTLKIQPAKLEDSAVYLCASRKVGLAGGRPHEQYFGPGTRLTVT.

The CDR3 loop is CASSPGTNTEAFF. DNA of the CDR3: TGTGCCAGTAGTCCAGGCACGAACACTGAAGCTTTCTTT. The chain recombines TRBV19 with TRBJ1-1, with D hard to call. Trimming left V 5 bases short and J 1 base short, with 8 bases between. Looked up from germline, CDR1 is LNHDA and CDR2 is SQIVND (reference sequence). CDR3 length: 13 residues.

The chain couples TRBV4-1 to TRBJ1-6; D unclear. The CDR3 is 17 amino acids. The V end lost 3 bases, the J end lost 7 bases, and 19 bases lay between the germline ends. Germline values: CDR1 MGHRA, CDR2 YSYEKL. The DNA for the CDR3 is TGCGCCAGCAGCCAGACCCCTCCCCGCATGGGCAATTCACCCCTCCACTTT. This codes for CASSQTPPRMGNSPLHF.

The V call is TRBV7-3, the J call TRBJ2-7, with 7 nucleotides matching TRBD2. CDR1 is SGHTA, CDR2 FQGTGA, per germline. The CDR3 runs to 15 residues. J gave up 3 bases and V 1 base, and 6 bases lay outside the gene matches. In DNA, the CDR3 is TGTGCCAGCAGCTTAAGGGGCGGGGGAGACTACGAGCAGTACGTC. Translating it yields CASSLRGGGDYEQYV.

CDR3: CATSREGETQYF. CDR3 sequence (DNA): TGTGCCACCAGCAGAGAAGGAGAGACCCAGTACTTC. The chain carries TRBV15 and TRBJ2-5; no clear D gene. This CDR3 has 12 residues. V lost 0 bases to trimming and J lost 4 bases, with 3 bases between them. Germline V CDR1 and CDR2: LNHNV, YYDKDF (reference sequence).

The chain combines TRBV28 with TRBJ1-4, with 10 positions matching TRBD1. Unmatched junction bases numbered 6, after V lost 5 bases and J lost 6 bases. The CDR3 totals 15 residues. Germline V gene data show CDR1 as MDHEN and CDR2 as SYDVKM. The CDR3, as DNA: TGTGCCAGCAGTCCCCTCGGACAGGGGGATGAAAAACTGTTTTTT. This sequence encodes CASSPLGQGDEKLFF.

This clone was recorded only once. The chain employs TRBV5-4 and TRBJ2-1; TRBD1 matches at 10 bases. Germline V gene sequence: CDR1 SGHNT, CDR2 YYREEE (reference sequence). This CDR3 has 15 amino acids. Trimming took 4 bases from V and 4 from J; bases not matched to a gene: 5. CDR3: CASSNGQGEYNEQFF. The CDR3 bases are TGTGCCAGCAGCAACGGACAGGGGGAATACAATGAGCAGTTCTTC.

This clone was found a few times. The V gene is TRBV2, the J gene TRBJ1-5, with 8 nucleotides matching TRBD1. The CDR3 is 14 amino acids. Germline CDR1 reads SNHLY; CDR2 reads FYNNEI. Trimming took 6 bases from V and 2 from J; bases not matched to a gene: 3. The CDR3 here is CASSGQGGNQPQHF. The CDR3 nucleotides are TGTGCCAGCAGCGGACAGGGCGGCAATCAGCCCCAGCATTTT.

The CDR3 nucleotides are TGTGCCAGCAGCGGACGGTCGTACCAAGAGACCCAGTACTTC. Its protein is CASSGRSYQETQYF. The genes are TRBV2 and TRBJ2-5; D is unresolved. Germline V gene sequence: CDR1 SNHLY, CDR2 FYNNEI. V lost 6 bases to trimming and J lost 0 bases, with 11 bases between them. The CDR3 totals 14 residues.

CDR3 bases: TGTGCCAGCAGCCCGGACAGCGCCTACATCGAAAAACTGTTTTTT. Protein: CASSPDSAYIEKLFF. This sequence joins TRBV5-4 and TRBJ1-4, with D possibly matching TRBD1 (6 bases). Trimming removed 4 bases from V and 8 bases from J, with 18 bases in between. Germline lookup yields CDR1 SGHNT and CDR2 YYREEE (reference sequence). The CDR3 is made up of 15 amino acids.